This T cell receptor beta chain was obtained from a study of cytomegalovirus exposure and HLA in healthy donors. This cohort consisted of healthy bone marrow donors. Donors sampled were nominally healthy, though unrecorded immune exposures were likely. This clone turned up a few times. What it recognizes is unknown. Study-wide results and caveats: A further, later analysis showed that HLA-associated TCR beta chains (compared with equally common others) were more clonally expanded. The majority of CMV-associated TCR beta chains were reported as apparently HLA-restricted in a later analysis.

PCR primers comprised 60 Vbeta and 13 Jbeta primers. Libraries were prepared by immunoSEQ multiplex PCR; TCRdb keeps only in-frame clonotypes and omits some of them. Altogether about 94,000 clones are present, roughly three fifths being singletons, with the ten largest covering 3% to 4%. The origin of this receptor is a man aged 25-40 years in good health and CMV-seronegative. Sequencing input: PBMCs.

DNA of the CDR3: TGTGCCAGCAGCTTAGGGGGACTAGCCTACGAGCAGTACTTC. It encodes CASSLGGLAYEQYF. The chain recombines TRBV7-9 with TRBJ2-7; TRBD2 agrees at 8 bases. The CDR3 consists of 14 residues. The trim removed 1 base at V and 2 bases at J, leaving 1 base unmatched. Germline V gives CDR1 SEHNR, CDR2 FQNEAQ (reference sequence).